Each of the 25 T cell receptor beta chains below was sequenced from the same sample in a study of T cells in narcolepsy. Sequenced by immunoSEQ multiplex PCR; TCRdb stores in-frame clones only, minus some. The data contain tens of thousands of clones, approximately 78% of them singletons. Sample: CD45RA- memory CD4+ T cells from PBMCs. The receptors stem from a human donor with narcolepsy.

The chain joins TRBV11-2 to TRBJ1-2, with unresolved D. The CDR3 extends over 14 amino acids. Germline CDR1 is SGHAT and CDR2 is FQNNGV. With 5 bases removed from V and 5 bases from J, the gap between germline ends came to 15 bases. The CDR3 sequence: CASSPFIAGYGYTF. CDR3 sequence (DNA): TGTGCCAGCAGCCCATTTATTGCGGGATATGGCTACACCTTC.

The V and J genes are TRBV27 and TRBJ1-2, with D uncertain. Germline CDR1 and CDR2: MNHEY and SMNVEV (reference sequence). The CDR3 contains 15 residues. Trimming left V 5 bases short and J 8 bases short, with 21 bases between. CDR3 sequence: CASSTLSGVREGYTF. As DNA, the CDR3 is TGTGCCAGCAGTACCCTCTCCGGGGTCCGGGAGGGCTACACCTTC.

This clone was observed a single time. The genes are TRBV25-1 and TRBJ1-6; 10 bases align to TRBD1. This CDR3 is 16 amino acids long. Unmatched junction bases numbered 10, after V lost 5 bases and J lost 9 bases. Per germline, CDR1 MGHDK and CDR2 SYGVNS. The CDR3 coding sequence is TGTGCCAGCAGTAGCTCCGGGACAGGGGTGGCTTCACCCCTCCACTTT. It is translated as CASSSSGTGVASPLHF.

The rearrangement joins TRBV9 to TRBJ2-1; D is possibly TRBD2 (5 bases). Trimming took 3 bases from V and 6 from J, leaving 10 bases between them. This CDR3 spans 13 amino acids. Looked up from germline, CDR1 is SGDLS and CDR2 is YYNGEE. The CDR3 DNA follows: TGTGCCAGCAGCGAAGGTAGCGCCAATGAGCAGTTCTTC. As protein: CASSEGSANEQFF.

This clone was detected only a few times. The chain employs TRBV29-1 and TRBJ2-7; D possibly corresponds to TRBD2 (6 bases). The length of the CDR3 is 13 residues. The V gene lost 6 bases and the J gene lost 0 bases, with 12 bases spanning the gap. Germline loops: CDR1 SQVTM, CDR2 ANQGSEA. CDR3 DNA: TGCAGCGTCCGGGACTGGAGCTCCTACGAGCAGTACTTC. It encodes CSVRDWSSYEQYF.

For the CDR3, the DNA is TGTGCCAGCAGCCTAAGGAGGACAGCTAGCAATCAGCCCCAGCATTTT. Protein sequence: CASSLRRTASNQPQHF. The chain uses TRBV7-2 and TRBJ1-5; tentative D call: TRBD1 (6 bases). The germline gives CDR1 SGHTA, CDR2 FQGNSA. Trimming pared 5 bases from V and 0 bases from J, leaving 14 bases between. The CDR3 has 16 residues.

This clone has only a few counts. The rearrangement uses TRBV28 and TRBJ2-5; 7 bases fit TRBD1. Trimming at V came to 3 bases and at J to 4 bases, leaving 2 bases not matched to a gene. Germline CDR1 MDHEN, CDR2 SYDVKM. The CDR3 extends over 13 amino acids. The CDR3 region has the DNA TGTGCCAGCAGTTTGACAGGGTTAGAGACCCAGTACTTC. The encoded protein is CASSLTGLETQYF. Supplemented by reference TRBV28 and TRBJ2-5, the full variable domain reads DVKVTQSSRYLVKRTGEKVFLECVQDMDHENMFWYRQDPGLGLRLIYFSYDVKMKEKGDIPEGYSVSREKKERFSLILESASTNQTSMYLCASSLTGLETQYFGPGTRLLVL.

This chain uses TRBV28 with TRBJ2-5, with 7 bases that match TRBD1. Germline lookup yields CDR1 MDHEN and CDR2 SYDVKM. The CDR3 is 13 amino acids. After removal of 5 bases from V and 5 bases from J, the junction contained 5 bases not matched to a gene. CDR3: CASSTGVRETQYF. DNA for the CDR3: TGTGCCAGCAGTACAGGGGTTAGGGAGACCCAGTACTTC.

This clone was observed once. V and J are TRBV28 and TRBJ1-2, with unresolved D. Germline lookup yields CDR1 MDHEN and CDR2 SYDVKM. V lost 10 bases and J 0 bases, leaving 12 bases between the germline ends. The CDR3 is made up of 13 amino acids. CDR3 coding DNA: TGTGCCATCAAGGCGGCCGCTAACTATGGCTACACCTTC. It codes for CAIKAAANYGYTF.

J is TRBJ2-5 and V is TRBV7-2; D may match TRBD1 or TRBD2 (6 bases each). V dropped 5 bases and J dropped 3 bases, with 13 bases sitting between them. Germline assignment: CDR1 SGHTA and CDR2 FQGNSA. The CDR3 is 14 amino acids. CDR3 coding DNA: TGTGCCAGCAGCCCTGGGGGGACAAAAGAGACCCAGTACTTC. It translates to CASSPGGTKETQYF.

The gene calls are TRBV11-1 and TRBJ2-1, with D perhaps being TRBD1 or TRBD2 (5 bases each). This CDR3 is built from 15 residues. V was trimmed by 0 bases and J by 2 bases, leaving 8 bases between them. Per germline, CDR1 SGHAT and CDR2 FQDESV (reference sequence). The DNA of the CDR3 is TGTGCCAGCAGCTTAGCAGGGGACCCCTACAATGAGCAGTTCTTC. Translating it yields CASSLAGDPYNEQFF.

The rearrangement links TRBV11-3 to TRBJ2-1; possibly TRBD2 for D (7 bases). The CDR3 covers 14 residues. Per the germline V gene, CDR1 is SGHNT and CDR2 is YENEEA. V shed 3 bases and J shed 5 bases, with 11 bases lying between them. The CDR3 here is CASSLGGRDNEQFF. The CDR3, as DNA: TGTGCCAGCAGCTTGGGGGGGCGAGACAATGAGCAGTTCTTC.

This clone has a single count. The rearrangement links TRBV2 to TRBJ1-1; tentatively, D is TRBD1 (5 bases). Germline assignment: CDR1 SNHLY and CDR2 FYNNEI. V shed 10 bases and J shed 1 base, with 13 bases lying between them. The CDR3 contains 13 residues. For the CDR3, the DNA is TGTGCCATCGACGGGGGGACGAACACTGAAGCTTTCTTT. Translation gives CAIDGGTNTEAFF.

The chain links TRBV7-9 to TRBJ2-5, with D unresolved. The CDR3 has 17 amino acids. Trimming left V 2 bases short and J 5 bases short, with 21 bases between. The V gene's germline CDR1 is SEHNR and CDR2 FQNEAQ (reference sequence). CDR3 in amino acids: CASSLSAFVPFGETQYF. CDR3 in DNA: TGTGCCAGCAGCTTATCGGCCTTTGTGCCCTTTGGGGAGACCCAGTACTTC.

The chain employs TRBV2 and TRBJ2-1; D is ambiguous. V lost 6 bases, J lost 9 bases, and 9 bases lay in between. The CDR3 contains 11 residues. Germline CDR1 SNHLY, CDR2 FYNNEI. As DNA, the CDR3 is TGTGCCAGCAGGCAAGTGGGTGAGCAGTTCTTC. Amino acids: CASRQVGEQFF.

The V and J genes are TRBV11-3 and TRBJ2-1; TRBD2 aligns across 9 bases. V shed 2 bases, J shed 8 bases, and the junction held 4 bases outside the gene matches. This CDR3 region has 14 residues. Germline lookup yields CDR1 SGHNT and CDR2 YENEEA. CDR3 coding DNA: TGTGCCAGCAGCTTACATAGCGGGAGCGATGAGCAGTTCTTC. Its translation: CASSLHSGSDEQFF. The complete variable domain, with remaining parts taken from reference TRBV11-3 and TRBJ2-1, reads EAGVVQSPRYKIIEKKQPVAFWCNPISGHNTLYWYLQNLGQGPELLIRYENEEAVDDSQLPKDRFSAERLKGVDSTLKIQPAELGDSAVYLCASSLHSGSDEQFFGPGTRLTVL.

The chain joins TRBV7-2 to TRBJ1-2; tentatively, D is TRBD1 (5 bases). CDR3 length: 13 amino acids. V lost 5 bases to trimming and J lost 2 bases, with 9 bases between them. Germline CDR1 is SGHTA and CDR2 is FQGNSA. The CDR3 nucleotides are TGTGCCAGCAGCCCCGACAGCAACTATGGCTACACCTTC. Its translation: CASSPDSNYGYTF.

This sequence joins TRBV7-2 and TRBJ2-5; TRBD1 matches at 8 bases. CDR3 size: 12 residues. Germline trimming cut 5 bases from V and 10 bases from J; bases unmatched to any gene: 6. Germline lookup yields CDR1 SGHTA and CDR2 FQGNSA. The chain's CDR3 is CASSKDRGDQYF. CDR3 nucleotide sequence: TGTGCCAGCAGCAAAGACAGGGGCGACCAGTACTTC.

V and J are TRBV2 and TRBJ2-1; 13 nucleotides match TRBD2. With 6 bases clipped from V and 8 bases from J, the junction kept 7 bases outside the gene matches. The CDR3 loop spans 15 amino acids. The germline V gene encodes CDR1 SNHLY and CDR2 FYNNEI. The CDR3 sequence is CASSPGTSGNHEQFF. CDR3 in DNA: TGTGCCAGCAGCCCCGGGACTAGCGGGAACCATGAGCAGTTCTTC.

As DNA, the CDR3 is TGTGCCAGCAGCGCACAGGTCACCGGGGAGCTGTTTTTT. The encoded protein is CASSAQVTGELFF. The chain joins TRBV5-4 to TRBJ2-2; possibly TRBD1 for D (5 bases). Looked up from germline, CDR1 is SGHNT and CDR2 is YYREEE (reference sequence). V was cut by 4 bases and J by 4 bases, with 8 bases left in between. The CDR3 runs 13 residues.

The chain combines TRBV7-2 with TRBJ2-7; D possibly matches TRBD1 or TRBD2 (5 bases each). V was clipped by 1 base and J by 0 bases, with 13 bases between them. Germline loops: CDR1 SGHTA, CDR2 FQGNSA. The CDR3 spans 16 residues. The CDR3: CASSLDGALYSYEQYF. The CDR3 nucleotides are TGTGCCAGCAGCTTAGACGGGGCCTTATACTCCTACGAGCAGTACTTC.

The chain uses TRBV5-1 and TRBJ2-5, with D maybe TRBD2 (5 bases). The germline CDR1 and CDR2 sequences are SGHRS and YFSETQ. V was cut by 5 bases and J by 5 bases, with 16 bases left in between. This CDR3 spans 14 amino acids. The CDR3: CASSMRAGGETQYF. The DNA for the CDR3 is TGCGCCAGCAGTATGAGGGCGGGCGGGGAGACCCAGTACTTC.

This clone appeared a single time. V gene TRBV28 combines with J gene TRBJ1-4; D ambiguous. The V gene lost 7 bases and the J gene lost 2 bases, with 11 bases spanning the gap. The CDR3 length is 14 residues. The V gene's germline CDR1 is MDHEN and CDR2 SYDVKM. The CDR3 here is CASKVHTTNEKLFF. The CDR3 DNA reads as TGTGCCAGCAAGGTTCATACCACTAATGAAAAACTGTTTTTT.

A note on this clone: This CDR3 is also generated by other DNA sequences in the sample. The chain couples TRBV7-8 to TRBJ1-5; D not resolved. Germline CDR1 and CDR2: SGHVS and FQNEAQ. The V end lost 2 bases, the J end lost 1 base, and 9 bases lay between the germline ends. The CDR3 has 15 residues. The CDR3 sequence is CASSLRDWSNQPQHF. The CDR3 nucleotides read TGTGCCAGCAGCTTACGGGATTGGAGCAATCAGCCCCAGCATTTT.

A single count supports this clone. V gene TRBV7-9 combines with J gene TRBJ1-1; the D gene is possibly TRBD1 (5 bases). The germline V and J ends were trimmed by 5 bases and 4 bases, with 14 bases remaining between them. Germline-derived CDR1 and CDR2 are SEHNR and FQNEAQ (reference sequence). The CDR3 spans 14 residues. The DNA of the CDR3 is TGTGCCAGCAGCCTGGAGGTAAGGGGCACTGAAGCTTTCTTT. Residues: CASSLEVRGTEAFF.